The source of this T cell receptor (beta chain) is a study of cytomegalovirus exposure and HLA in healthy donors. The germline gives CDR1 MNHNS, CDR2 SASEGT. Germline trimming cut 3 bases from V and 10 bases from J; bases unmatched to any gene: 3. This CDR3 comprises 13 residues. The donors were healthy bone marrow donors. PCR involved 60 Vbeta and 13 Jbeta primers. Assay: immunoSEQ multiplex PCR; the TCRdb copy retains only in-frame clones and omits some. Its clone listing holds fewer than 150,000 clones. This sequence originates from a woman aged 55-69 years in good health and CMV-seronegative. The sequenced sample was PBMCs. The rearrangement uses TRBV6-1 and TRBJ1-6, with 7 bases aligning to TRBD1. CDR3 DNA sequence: TGTGCCAGCAGTGATTTCAGGGGGTCACCCCTCCACTTT. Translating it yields CASSDFRGSPLHF.